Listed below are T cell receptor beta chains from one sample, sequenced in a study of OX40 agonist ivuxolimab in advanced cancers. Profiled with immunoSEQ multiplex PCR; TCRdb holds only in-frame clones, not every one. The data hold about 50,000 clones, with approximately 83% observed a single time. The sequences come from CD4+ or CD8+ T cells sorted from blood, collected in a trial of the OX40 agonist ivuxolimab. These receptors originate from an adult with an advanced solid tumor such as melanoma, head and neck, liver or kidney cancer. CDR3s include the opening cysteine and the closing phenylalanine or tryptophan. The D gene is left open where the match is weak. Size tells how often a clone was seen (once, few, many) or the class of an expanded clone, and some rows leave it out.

CDR3 DNA: TGCGCCAGCAGCTTGTCAGGGAACTACAATGAGCAGTTCTTC; CDR3 protein: CASSLSGNYNEQFF; V gene: TRBV5-1; clone size: -; D gene: -; J gene: TRBJ2-1
CDR3 DNA: TGCGCCAGCAGCCCCGGTCCAGGGGGTGGGAAAAACATTCAGTACTTC; CDR3 protein: CASSPGPGGGKNIQYF; V gene: TRBV4-1; clone size: -; D gene: TRBD1; J gene: TRBJ2-4
CDR3 DNA: TGTGCCAGCAGCCCTCAAGCTAGCGTGAACACCGGGGAGCTGTTTTTT; CDR3 protein: CASSPQASVNTGELFF; V gene: TRBV7-3; clone size: once; D gene: -; J gene: TRBJ2-2
CDR3 DNA: TGTGCCAGTAGTAAGGACAGGGTAGGGGGAACTGAAGCTTTCTTT; CDR3 protein: CASSKDRVGGTEAFF; V gene: TRBV19; clone size: -; D gene: TRBD1; J gene: TRBJ1-1
CDR3 DNA: TGTGCCAGCAGCCAAGATTCCCGGGGTAAAGAGCAGTACTTC; CDR3 protein: CASSQDSRGKEQYF; V gene: TRBV4-2; clone size: -; D gene: -; J gene: TRBJ2-7
CDR3 DNA: TGTGCCTGGAGCCCGGGACTGATCTATGGCTACACCTTC; CDR3 protein: CAWSPGLIYGYTF; V gene: TRBV30; clone size: -; D gene: -; J gene: TRBJ1-2
CDR3 DNA: TGTGCCAGCAGCTTAACTCTAGCGGGCGCCACAGATACGCAGTATTTT; CDR3 protein: CASSLTLAGATDTQYF; V gene: TRBV5-5; clone size: once; D gene: TRBD2; J gene: TRBJ2-3
CDR3 DNA: TGTGCCAGCAGCCCCGAACTAGAGGCAGATACGCAGTATTTT; CDR3 protein: CASSPELEADTQYF; V gene: TRBV5-4; clone size: -; D gene: -; J gene: TRBJ2-3
CDR3 DNA: TGCAGCGTCAAGCCCCCAGGGGGCCAAGAGACCCAGTACTTC; CDR3 protein: CSVKPPGGQETQYF; V gene: TRBV29-1; clone size: -; D gene: TRBD1; J gene: TRBJ2-5
CDR3 DNA: TGTGCCAGCAGCTTTCAGGGGGCTGGAAACACCATATATTTT; CDR3 protein: CASSFQGAGNTIYF; V gene: TRBV5-4; clone size: -; D gene: TRBD1; J gene: TRBJ1-3
CDR3 DNA: TGTGCCAGCAGTTTAAGGGTACCCGCCAATCAGCCCCAGCATTTT; CDR3 protein: CASSLRVPANQPQHF; V gene: TRBV27; clone size: -; D gene: -; J gene: TRBJ1-5
CDR3 DNA: TGTGCCAGCAGCCTACCTGGAGATCTCTCCTACGAGCAGTACTTC; CDR3 protein: CASSLPGDLSYEQYF; V gene: TRBV6-6; clone size: -; D gene: -; J gene: TRBJ2-7
CDR3 DNA: TGTGCCTGGAGCGGGGCCGGGACAGGGATCTACGAGCAGTACTTC; CDR3 protein: CAWSGAGTGIYEQYF; V gene: TRBV30; clone size: -; D gene: TRBD1; J gene: TRBJ2-7
CDR3 DNA: TGCGCCAGCAGTCAATCGGGGGGACAGATAAATCAGCCCCAGCATTTT; CDR3 protein: CASSQSGGQINQPQHF; V gene: TRBV23-1; clone size: few; D gene: TRBD1; J gene: TRBJ1-5
CDR3 DNA: TGTGCCAGCAGTGTCCTAGGGGGACAGGGAAACACAGATACGCAGTATTTT; CDR3 protein: CASSVLGGQGNTDTQYF; V gene: TRBV6-1; clone size: -; D gene: TRBD1; J gene: TRBJ2-3
CDR3 DNA: TGTGCCAGCAGCAAAGCGTACGGGGGCTGGTATGTCAATGAGCAGTTCTTC; CDR3 protein: CASSKAYGGWYVNEQFF; V gene: TRBV21-1; clone size: -; D gene: -; J gene: TRBJ2-1
CDR3 DNA: TGTGCCAGCAGTCAAGACAGACATCAGCCCCAGCATTTT; CDR3 protein: CASSQDRHQPQHF; V gene: TRBV6-5; clone size: once; D gene: -; J gene: TRBJ1-5
CDR3 DNA: TGTGCCAGCAGCTTTAGCGGGAGCGCTAAGGAGACCCAGTACTTC; CDR3 protein: CASSFSGSAKETQYF; V gene: TRBV7-3; clone size: -; D gene: TRBD2; J gene: TRBJ2-5
CDR3 DNA: TGTGCCAGCAGCTCCCGACAGGCCCTAGCCAAAAACATTCAGTACTTC; CDR3 protein: CASSSRQALAKNIQYF; V gene: TRBV7-8; clone size: few; D gene: -; J gene: TRBJ2-4
CDR3 DNA: TGTGCCAGCAGCCTCCGACAGGGAAGGGGGAATGAAAAACTGTTTTTT; CDR3 protein: CASSLRQGRGNEKLFF; V gene: TRBV7-9; clone size: -; D gene: TRBD1; J gene: TRBJ1-4
CDR3 DNA: TGTGCCAGCAGCTCAGCCGGGACTAGCCCCTATAATGAGCAGTTCTTC; CDR3 protein: CASSSAGTSPYNEQFF; V gene: TRBV7-2; clone size: few; D gene: TRBD2; J gene: TRBJ2-1
CDR3 DNA: TGTGCCAGCAGCGTACAAGGGGGCTTCAATCAGCCCCAGCATTTT; CDR3 protein: CASSVQGGFNQPQHF; V gene: TRBV9; clone size: few; D gene: TRBD1; J gene: TRBJ1-5
CDR3 DNA: TGTGCCAGCAGTGAGCAGGGACAGGCCTACGAGCAGTACTTC; CDR3 protein: CASSEQGQAYEQYF; V gene: TRBV5-5; clone size: -; D gene: TRBD1; J gene: TRBJ2-7
CDR3 DNA: TGTGCCAGCAGACTACAGGGGGCAGGAGGGGAGACCCAGTACTTC; CDR3 protein: CASRLQGAGGETQYF; V gene: TRBV5-4; clone size: -; D gene: TRBD1; J gene: TRBJ2-5
CDR3 DNA: TGTGCCAGCAGCCTCCGGGACTACTATACGCAGTATTTT; CDR3 protein: CASSLRDYYTQYF; V gene: TRBV11-2; clone size: -; D gene: TRBD2; J gene: TRBJ2-3
CDR3 DNA: TGTGCCAGCAGTCTTAGCGGGGGGGCCCTGTTTTTT; CDR3 protein: CASSLSGGALFF; V gene: TRBV6-5; clone size: -; D gene: TRBD2; J gene: TRBJ2-2
CDR3 DNA: TGCAGCGTTGGGACTAGCGGGGACAATGAGCAGTTCTTC; CDR3 protein: CSVGTSGDNEQFF; V gene: TRBV29-1; clone size: -; D gene: TRBD2; J gene: TRBJ2-1
CDR3 DNA: TGTGCCAGCAGCGTAGGGAATCGGGAGACTGAAGCTTTCTTT; CDR3 protein: CASSVGNRETEAFF; V gene: TRBV9; clone size: -; D gene: -; J gene: TRBJ1-1
CDR3 DNA: TGTGCCAGCAGACCACGGGGCAAGGTTCGCGAAAAACTGTTTTTT; CDR3 protein: CASRPRGKVREKLFF; V gene: TRBV6-5; clone size: -; D gene: -; J gene: TRBJ1-4
CDR3 DNA: TGTGCCAGCAGTTCTGCAGGGGCCAAAAACATTCAGTACTTC; CDR3 protein: CASSSAGAKNIQYF; V gene: TRBV27; clone size: -; D gene: -; J gene: TRBJ2-4
CDR3 DNA: TGTGCCAGCAGCCCCGGGGGACGTTACGAGCAGTACTTC; CDR3 protein: CASSPGGRYEQYF; V gene: TRBV11-3; clone size: -; D gene: -; J gene: TRBJ2-7
CDR3 DNA: TGTGCCAGCAGCTTACCGCTAGCGGGGGCGATTACGCAGTATTTT; CDR3 protein: CASSLPLAGAITQYF; V gene: TRBV7-2; clone size: -; D gene: TRBD2; J gene: TRBJ2-3
CDR3 DNA: TGTGCCAGCAGTTCCCTAGGTGGTACCGGGGAGCTGTTTTTT; CDR3 protein: CASSSLGGTGELFF; V gene: TRBV6-5; clone size: -; D gene: -; J gene: TRBJ2-2
CDR3 DNA: TGTGCCAGCAGCTTGGTGGTGATGAACACTGAAGCTTTCTTT; CDR3 protein: CASSLVVMNTEAFF; V gene: TRBV5-3; clone size: -; D gene: -; J gene: TRBJ1-1
CDR3 DNA: TGTGCCAGCAGCCCCCGTGGGGGTAGGACTGAAGCTTTCTTT; CDR3 protein: CASSPRGGRTEAFF; V gene: TRBV13; clone size: -; D gene: -; J gene: TRBJ1-1
CDR3 DNA: TGTGCCAGCAGGAGGACAGGGGGCGTCTCTGAAGCTTTCTTT; CDR3 protein: CASRRTGGVSEAFF; V gene: TRBV6-5; clone size: -; D gene: TRBD1; J gene: TRBJ1-1
CDR3 DNA: TGTGCCAGCAGCCGGGACAGGGTCAATGAGCAGTTCTTC; CDR3 protein: CASSRDRVNEQFF; V gene: TRBV7-2; clone size: -; D gene: TRBD1; J gene: TRBJ2-1
CDR3 DNA: TGTGCCAGCAGCTTAGGATCAGGGCGGCACACCGGGGAGCTGTTTTTT; CDR3 protein: CASSLGSGRHTGELFF; V gene: TRBV7-2; clone size: -; D gene: -; J gene: TRBJ2-2
CDR3 DNA: TGTGCCAGCAGCTTGTTTCAGGGAGTCCCCTACGAGCAGTACTTC; CDR3 protein: CASSLFQGVPYEQYF; V gene: TRBV5-6; clone size: -; D gene: -; J gene: TRBJ2-7
CDR3 DNA: TGTGCCAGTACTTTAACTAGCGGCATCACAGATACGCAGTATTTT; CDR3 protein: CASTLTSGITDTQYF; V gene: TRBV19; clone size: few; D gene: TRBD2; J gene: TRBJ2-3
CDR3 DNA: TGTGCCAGCTCGACAGGTACCAAAGAGACCCAGTACTTC; CDR3 protein: CASSTGTKETQYF; V gene: TRBV18; clone size: -; D gene: -; J gene: TRBJ2-5
CDR3 DNA: TGTGCCTGGAGTTCTGGACAGGTCGATCAGCCCCAGCATTTT; CDR3 protein: CAWSSGQVDQPQHF; V gene: TRBV30; clone size: -; D gene: TRBD1; J gene: TRBJ1-5
CDR3 DNA: TGTGCCAGCAGCCCCTATACAGATACGCAGTATTTT; CDR3 protein: CASSPYTDTQYF; V gene: TRBV7-2; clone size: once; D gene: -; J gene: TRBJ2-3
CDR3 DNA: TGTGCCAGCAGTGAACTAGCGGGGGCCTACAATGAGCAGTTCTTC; CDR3 protein: CASSELAGAYNEQFF; V gene: TRBV6-1; clone size: -; D gene: TRBD2; J gene: TRBJ2-1
CDR3 DNA: TGCGCCAGCAGCTTGGTTAGCTCCACTGAAGCTTTCTTT; CDR3 protein: CASSLVSSTEAFF; V gene: TRBV5-1; clone size: once; D gene: -; J gene: TRBJ1-1
CDR3 DNA: TGTGCCAGCAGCGGACAGGGACTAGTGCAGGAGACCCAGTACTTC; CDR3 protein: CASSGQGLVQETQYF; V gene: TRBV7-2; clone size: -; D gene: -; J gene: TRBJ2-5